This TCR beta chain was documented in a study of PD-1 blockade in classical Hodgkin lymphoma. V gave up 2 bases and J gave up 7 bases; unmatched junction bases: 2. CDR1 is SGHTA and CDR2 is FQGNSA in the germline V gene. The CDR3 length is 14 residues. Regarding the study as a whole: Complete responders possessed baseline diversity comparable to newly diagnosed patients.

Following autologous stem cell transplantation, relapse occurred in every patient, and exposure to brentuximab vedotin varied. About this clone: Its cognate antigen is unknown.

Using immunoSEQ multiplex PCR, the repertoire was profiled, and TCRdb retains in-frame clones only, with some absent. The sample lists 20,000 to 25,000 clones; over 70% were seen once. Sequencing was performed on peripheral blood mononuclear cells (PBMCs), taken at baseline. The receptor was isolated from a human donor with classical Hodgkin lymphoma. V and J are TRBV7-2 and TRBJ1-6; 7 bases map to TRBD1. For the CDR3, the DNA is TGTGCCAGCAGCTTAACACAGGGGAATTCACCCCTCCACTTT. Translation gives CASSLTQGNSPLHF.